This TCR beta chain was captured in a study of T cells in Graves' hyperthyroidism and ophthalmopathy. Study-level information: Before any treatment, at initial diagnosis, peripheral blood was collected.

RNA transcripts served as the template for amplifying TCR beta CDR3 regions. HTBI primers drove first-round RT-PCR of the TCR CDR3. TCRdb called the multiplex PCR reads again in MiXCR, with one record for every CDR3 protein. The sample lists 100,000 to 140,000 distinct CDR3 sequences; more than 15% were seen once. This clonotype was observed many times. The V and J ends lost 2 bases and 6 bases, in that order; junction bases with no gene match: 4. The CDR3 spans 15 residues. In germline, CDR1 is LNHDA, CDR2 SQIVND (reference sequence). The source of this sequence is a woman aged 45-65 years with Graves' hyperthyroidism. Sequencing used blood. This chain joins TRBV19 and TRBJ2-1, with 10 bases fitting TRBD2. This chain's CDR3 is CASSILAGAGNEQFF. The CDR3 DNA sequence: TGTGCCAGTAGTATACTAGCGGGAGCGGGCAATGAGCAGTTCTTC.